This T cell receptor beta chain comes out of a study of T-cell reconstitution after alpha-beta-depleted transplantation in children. For TCRbeta, the library was prepared with unique molecular identifiers. One entry per CDR3 protein results from TCRdb running MiXCR on the PCR reads. The sample includes around 93,000 distinct CDR3 sequences, 7% to 10% of them seen just once. This clonotype was found many times. The CDR3 is made up of 15 amino acids. Germline CDR1 reads DFQATT; CDR2 reads SNEGSKA (reference sequence). The germline V and J ends were trimmed by 7 bases and 3 bases, with 18 bases remaining between them.

The clonotype originates from a human donor who donated a stem cell graft to a child with congenital amegakaryocytic thrombocytopenia. The starting material was PBMCs from the stem cell graft donor, obtained from the stem cell graft. This chain links TRBV20-1 with TRBJ1-4; maybe TRBD1 (5 bases). The CDR3 loop is CSGRVGGGPNEKLFF. The CDR3, as DNA: TGCAGTGGAAGGGTTGGGGGGGGTCCTAATGAAAAACTGTTTTTT.